The source of this T cell receptor beta chain is a study of cytomegalovirus exposure and HLA in healthy donors. The overall study: The same platform used for the 650 to 850 first-cohort repertoires was also used for the roughly 130 validation repertoires, as a later analysis reported. Points from the study as a whole: The study listed approximately 160 cytomegalovirus-associated TCR beta chains. The classifier was said to identify cytomegalovirus status with high specificity and sensitivity.

The CDR3 consists of 15 residues. Germline values: CDR1 SGHAT, CDR2 FQNNGV. Trimming took 1 base from V and 8 from J; bases not matched to a gene: 8. Sequencing was performed with immunoSEQ multiplex PCR; in TCRdb, only in-frame clones are kept and a portion is missing. The profile shows some 150,000 clones, around 90% of them singletons. On this clone itself: Its antigen is undetermined.

The sequence came from a man younger than 35 in good health and CMV-seropositive. The rearrangement joins TRBV11-2 to TRBJ2-3; TRBD2 matches 8 bases. Material: PBMCs. Written as DNA, the CDR3 is TGTGCCAGCAGCTTAGTCCCGGGGGGGCGTGGTACGCAGTATTTT. Protein: CASSLVPGGRGTQYF.